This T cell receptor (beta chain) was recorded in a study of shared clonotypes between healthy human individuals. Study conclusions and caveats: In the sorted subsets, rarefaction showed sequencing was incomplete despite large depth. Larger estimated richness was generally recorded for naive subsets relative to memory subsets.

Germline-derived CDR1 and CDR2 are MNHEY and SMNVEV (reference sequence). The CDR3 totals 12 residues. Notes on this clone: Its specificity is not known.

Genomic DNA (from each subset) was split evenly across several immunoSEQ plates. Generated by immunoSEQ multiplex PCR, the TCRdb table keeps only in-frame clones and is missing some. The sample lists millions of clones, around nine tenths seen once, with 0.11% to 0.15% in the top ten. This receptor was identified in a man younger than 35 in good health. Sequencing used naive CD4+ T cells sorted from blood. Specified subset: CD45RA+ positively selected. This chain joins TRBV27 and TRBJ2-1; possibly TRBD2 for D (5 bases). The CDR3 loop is CASGGPYNEQFF. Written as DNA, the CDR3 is TGTGCTAGTGGCGGGCCGTACAATGAGCAGTTCTTC.